These 3 T cell receptor beta chains came from one sample sequenced in a study of vaccination effects on CD4 cells after COVID-19. What these receptors recognize is not known. Antigen-specific CD4+ T cells were expanded with viral peptide pools in the ViraFEST assay before sequencing. Cultured cells yielded isolated CD4+ T cells after 10 to 11 days. Each participant received a vaccine that was either BNT162b2 or mRNA-1273, given as two doses. Libraries were prepared by immunoSEQ multiplex PCR; TCRdb keeps only in-frame clonotypes and omits some of them. Among more than 12,000 clones listed, about 75% were seen once. This sample comprised CD4+ T cells from PBMCs cultured with HCoV-NL63 spike peptides, obtained after COVID-19 vaccination. Every receptor here comes from a human donor who received a COVID-19 vaccine.

The chain carries TRBV21-1 and TRBJ2-3; the DNA was not used to check the table's D call, TRBD2. TRBV21-1 is a pseudogene. This CDR3 is built from 18 residues. CDR3 in DNA: TGTGCCAGCAGCAAAGGTCGCGGCAGCCCGTGTAGCACAGATACGCAGTATTTT. Residues: CASSKGRGSPCSTDTQYF.

The V and J genes are TRBV7-8 and TRBJ2-1; 8 nucleotides agree with TRBD1. Germline trimming cut 11 bases from V and 5 bases from J; bases unmatched to any gene: 8. Germline assignment: CDR1 SGHVS and CDR2 FQNEAQ. The CDR3 covers 13 residues. The CDR3 DNA reads as TGTGCCTCCCAAGGCAGGGGGCACAATGAGCAGTTCTTC. This encodes CASQGRGHNEQFF.

The V gene is TRBV6-5, the J gene TRBJ2-1; D unclear. This CDR3 is 11 amino acids long. Per the germline V gene, CDR1 is MNHEY and CDR2 is SVGAGI. The V end lost 8 bases, the J end lost 10 bases, and 12 bases lay between the germline ends. The DNA for the CDR3 is TGTGCCAGCCGATCCCCCCGGGAGCAGTTCTTC. This codes for CASRSPREQFF.